This T cell receptor beta chain was captured in a study of read filtering for tumor transcriptome and immune sequencing. Study-level background: TCR-mapped reads were about 3.5 to 10.27 million with IR-seq versus roughly 75 to 1,400 with RNA-seq.

Of note for this clonotype: No antigen is known for it.

Study results and limitations: The CD138-negative fraction was mixed bone marrow immune cells, not pure T cells.

From 400 to 450 ng of RNA, a library with molecular barcoded alpha/delta and beta/gamma adaptors was made. A single record per CDR3 protein comes from TCRdb applying MiXCR to the reads. This table has around 130,000 distinct CDR3 sequences, under 15% appearing once. Specimen: a population of CD138-negative cells sorted from bone marrow. This TCR derives from a donor older than 35 with multiple myeloma.

CDR3 sequence reads: CAISERGSQETQYF. Here the CDR3 DNA reads TGTGCCATCAGTGAGAGAGGGAGCCAAGAGACCCAGTACTTC. The rearrangement links TRBV10-3 to TRBJ2-5; D perhaps matches TRBD2 (5 bases). The CDR3 consists of 14 residues. The V gene lost 2 bases and the J gene lost 1 base, with 8 bases spanning the gap. Germline CDR1 is ENHRY and CDR2 is SYGVKD.